This T cell receptor beta chain appears in the sequencing data of a study of shared clonotypes between healthy human individuals. Whole-study findings and limits: Relative to their counterparts shared across all four donors, non-shared clonotypes exhibited diminished generation probabilities. Donor scarcity curtailed the genetic and exposure-history diversity represented herein.

Libraries were prepared by immunoSEQ multiplex PCR; TCRdb keeps only in-frame clonotypes and omits some of them. This sample has roughly 1,800,000 clones; about 95% occur once, and the top ten carry less than 1.5%. Naive CD8 cells comprised CD45RO-negative, CCR7-positively selected cells, excluding terminally differentiated effector memory CD45RA+ cells. As to this clone: Its antigen remains unidentified.

The sample taken for sequencing was naive CD8+ T cells sorted from blood. The TCR comes from a man between 18 and 29 years old in good health.

This CDR3 is CAILLDREYEQYF. CDR3 DNA sequence: TGTGCCATCCTACTTGACAGGGAGTACGAGCAGTACTTC. The chain recombines TRBV6-1 with TRBJ2-7, with 7 bases fitting TRBD1. Germline lookup yields CDR1 MNHNS and CDR2 SASEGT. J was trimmed by 4 bases and V by 10 bases; bases with no gene match: 10. This CDR3 has 13 amino acids.